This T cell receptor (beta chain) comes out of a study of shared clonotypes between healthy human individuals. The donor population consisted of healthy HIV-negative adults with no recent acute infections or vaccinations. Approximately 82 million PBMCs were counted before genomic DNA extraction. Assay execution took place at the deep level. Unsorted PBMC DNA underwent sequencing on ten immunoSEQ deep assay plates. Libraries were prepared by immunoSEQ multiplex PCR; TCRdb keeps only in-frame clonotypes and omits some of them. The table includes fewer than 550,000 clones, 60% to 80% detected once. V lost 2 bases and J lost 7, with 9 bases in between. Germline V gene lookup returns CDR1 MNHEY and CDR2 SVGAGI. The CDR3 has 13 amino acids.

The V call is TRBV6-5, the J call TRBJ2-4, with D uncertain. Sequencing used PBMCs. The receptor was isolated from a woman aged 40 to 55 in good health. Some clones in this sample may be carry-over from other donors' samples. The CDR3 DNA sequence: TGTGCCAGCAGTTACGGTTACCAGAACATTCAGTACTTC. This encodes CASSYGYQNIQYF.